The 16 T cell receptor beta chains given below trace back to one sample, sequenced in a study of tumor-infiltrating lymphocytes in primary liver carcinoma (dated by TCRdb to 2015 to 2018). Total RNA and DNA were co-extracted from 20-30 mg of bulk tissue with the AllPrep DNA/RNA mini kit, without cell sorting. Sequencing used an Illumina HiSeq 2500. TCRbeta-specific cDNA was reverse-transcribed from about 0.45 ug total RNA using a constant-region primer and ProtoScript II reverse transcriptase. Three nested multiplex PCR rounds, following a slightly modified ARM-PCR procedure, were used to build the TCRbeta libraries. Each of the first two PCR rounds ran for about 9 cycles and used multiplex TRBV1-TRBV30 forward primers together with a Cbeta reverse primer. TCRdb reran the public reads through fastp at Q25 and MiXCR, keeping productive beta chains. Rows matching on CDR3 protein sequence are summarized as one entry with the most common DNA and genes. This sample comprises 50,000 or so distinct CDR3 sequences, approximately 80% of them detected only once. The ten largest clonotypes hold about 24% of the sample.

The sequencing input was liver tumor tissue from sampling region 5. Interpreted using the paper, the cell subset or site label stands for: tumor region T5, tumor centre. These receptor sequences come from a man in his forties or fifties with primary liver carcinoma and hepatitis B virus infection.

The CDR3 is CASSRGDGRPLHF. The CDR3 nucleotides are TGTGCCAGCAGCCGAGGGGATGGAAGACCACTCCACTTT. This chain uses TRBV14 with TRBJ1-6; D is possibly TRBD1 (5 bases). The germline gives CDR1 SGHDN, CDR2 FVKESK. Trimming left V 4 bases short and J 16 bases short, with 17 bases between. CDR3 length: 13 residues.

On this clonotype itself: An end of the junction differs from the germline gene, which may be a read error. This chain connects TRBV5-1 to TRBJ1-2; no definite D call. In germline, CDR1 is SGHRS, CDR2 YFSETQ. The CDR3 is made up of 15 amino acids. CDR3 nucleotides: TGCGTCAGCAGCTTGGACCCCGGAACAGCGTATGGCTACACCTTC. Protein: CVSSLDPGTAYGYTF.

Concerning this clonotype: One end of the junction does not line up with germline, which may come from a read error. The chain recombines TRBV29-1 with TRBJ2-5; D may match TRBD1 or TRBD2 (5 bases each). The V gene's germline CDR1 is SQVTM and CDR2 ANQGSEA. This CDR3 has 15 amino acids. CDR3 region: CRVGGTGPPRETQYF. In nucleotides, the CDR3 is TGCAGGGTTGGGGGAACAGGACCTCCGAGGGAGACCCAGTACTTC. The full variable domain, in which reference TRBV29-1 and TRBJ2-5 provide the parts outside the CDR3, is SAVISQKPSRDICQRGTSLTIQCQVDSQVTMMFWYRQQPGQSLTLIATANQGSEATYESGFVIDKFPISRPNLTFSTLTVSNMSPEDSSIYLCRVGGTGPPRETQYFGPGTRLLVL.

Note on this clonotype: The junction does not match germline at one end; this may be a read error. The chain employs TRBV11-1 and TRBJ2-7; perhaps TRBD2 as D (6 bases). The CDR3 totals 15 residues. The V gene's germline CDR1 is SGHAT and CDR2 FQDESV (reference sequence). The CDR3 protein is CASSSPRDSSYEEYF. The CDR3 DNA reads TGTGCCAGCAGCTCACCCCGGGACTCCTCATACGAGGAGTACTTC.

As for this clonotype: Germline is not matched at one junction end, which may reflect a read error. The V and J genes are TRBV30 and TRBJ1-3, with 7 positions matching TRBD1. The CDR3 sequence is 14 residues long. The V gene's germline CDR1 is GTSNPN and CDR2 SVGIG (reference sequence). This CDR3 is CAWRLTGSGNTIYF. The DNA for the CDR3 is TGTGCCTGGAGGCTGACAGGGAGTGGAAACACTATATATTTT.

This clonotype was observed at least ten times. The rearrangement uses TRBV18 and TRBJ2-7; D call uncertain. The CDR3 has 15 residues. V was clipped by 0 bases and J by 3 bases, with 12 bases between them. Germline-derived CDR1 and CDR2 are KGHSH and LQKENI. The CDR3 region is CASSPPSAGSYEQYF. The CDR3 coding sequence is TGTGCCAGCTCACCACCCAGCGCAGGAAGCTACGAGCAGTACTTC.

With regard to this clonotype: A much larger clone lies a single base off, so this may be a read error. DNA for the CDR3: TGTGCCAGTAGTGCTTCACTCTACGAGCAGTACTTC. Its protein product is CASSASLYEQYF. The chain has TRBV19 and TRBJ2-7; D unclear. The CDR3 covers 12 residues. The germline gives CDR1 LNHDA, CDR2 SQIVND (reference sequence). Trimming removed 5 bases from V and 3 bases from J, with 8 bases in between.

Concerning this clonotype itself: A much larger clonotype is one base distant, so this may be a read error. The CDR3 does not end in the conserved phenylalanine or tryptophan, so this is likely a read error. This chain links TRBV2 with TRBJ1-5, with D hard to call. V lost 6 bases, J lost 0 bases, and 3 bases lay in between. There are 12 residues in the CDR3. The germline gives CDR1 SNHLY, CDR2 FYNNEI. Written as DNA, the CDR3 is TGTGCCAGCAGGTATAGCAATCAGCCCCAGCATTTG. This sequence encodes CASRYSNQPQHL.

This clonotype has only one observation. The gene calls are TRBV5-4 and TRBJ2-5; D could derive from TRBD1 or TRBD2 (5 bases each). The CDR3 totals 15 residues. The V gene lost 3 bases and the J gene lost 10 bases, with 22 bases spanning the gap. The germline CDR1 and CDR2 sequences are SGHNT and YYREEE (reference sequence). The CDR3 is CASSSNGDGQDSQYF. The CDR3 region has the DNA TGTGCCAGCAGCTCGAACGGGGACGGCCAAGATAGCCAGTACTTC.

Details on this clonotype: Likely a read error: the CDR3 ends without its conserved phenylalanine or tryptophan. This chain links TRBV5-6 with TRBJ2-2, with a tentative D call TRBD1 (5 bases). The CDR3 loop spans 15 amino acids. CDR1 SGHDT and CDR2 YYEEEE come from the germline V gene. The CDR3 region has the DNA TGTGCCAGCAGCTTGGGACAGACGAACACTGGGGAGCTGTTTTTA. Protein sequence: CASSLGQTNTGELFL.

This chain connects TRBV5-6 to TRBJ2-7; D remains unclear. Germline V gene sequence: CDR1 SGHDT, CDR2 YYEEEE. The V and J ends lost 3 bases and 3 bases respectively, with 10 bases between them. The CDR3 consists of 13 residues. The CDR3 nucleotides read TGTGCCAGCAGCTCCTGGACGGTCTACGAGCAGTACTTC. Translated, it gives CASSSWTVYEQYF.

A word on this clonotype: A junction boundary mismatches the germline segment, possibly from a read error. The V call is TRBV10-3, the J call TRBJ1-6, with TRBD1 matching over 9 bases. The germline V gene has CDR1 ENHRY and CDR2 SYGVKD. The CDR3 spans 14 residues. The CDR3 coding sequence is TGTGCCATCTCGACAGGGGGTTACAATTCATCCCTCCACTTT. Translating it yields CAISTGGYNSSLHF.

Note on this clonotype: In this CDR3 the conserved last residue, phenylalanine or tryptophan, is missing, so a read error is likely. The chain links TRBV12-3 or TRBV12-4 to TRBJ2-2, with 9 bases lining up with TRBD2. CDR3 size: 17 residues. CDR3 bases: TGTGACAGCAGTTTAACTCTTGGCGGGAGGGACACCGGGGAGCTGTTTCTT. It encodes CDSSLTLGGRDTGELFL.

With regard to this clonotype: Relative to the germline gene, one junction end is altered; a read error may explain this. The CDR3 loop reads CSVEPDRGRRESQYF. CDR3 coding DNA: TGCAGCGTTGAGCCTGACAGGGGGCGGCGAGAGTCCCAGTACTTC. V and J are TRBV29-1 and TRBJ2-5; 10 nucleotides align to TRBD1. CDR3 length: 15 amino acids. CDR1 and CDR2 (germline): SQVTM, ANQGSEA.

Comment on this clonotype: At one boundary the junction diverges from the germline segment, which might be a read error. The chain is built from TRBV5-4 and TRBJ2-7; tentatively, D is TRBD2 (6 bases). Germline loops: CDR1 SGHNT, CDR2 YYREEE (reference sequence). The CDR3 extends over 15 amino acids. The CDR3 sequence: CASSNPSGGTHEQHF. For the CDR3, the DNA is TGTGCCAGCAGCAACCCGAGTGGCGGGACCCACGAGCAGCACTTC.

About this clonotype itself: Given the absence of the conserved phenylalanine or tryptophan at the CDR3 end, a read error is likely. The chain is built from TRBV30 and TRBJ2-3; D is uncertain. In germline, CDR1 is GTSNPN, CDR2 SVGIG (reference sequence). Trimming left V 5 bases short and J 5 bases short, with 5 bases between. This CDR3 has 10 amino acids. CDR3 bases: TGTGCCTGGGTACTAGATACGCAGTATTAT. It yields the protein CAWVLDTQYY.